The clone carrying this T cell receptor beta chain was seen just once. The assay was immunoSEQ multiplex PCR, and TCRdb's table has in-frame clones only and misses some. The repertoire holds tens of thousands of clones, with over 75% as singletons. The data were obtained in a study of OX40 agonist ivuxolimab in advanced cancers. This clonotype originated in an adult with an advanced solid tumor such as melanoma, head and neck, liver or kidney cancer. The source material was CD4+ or CD8+ T cells sorted from blood, sampled in a trial of the OX40 agonist ivuxolimab.

CDR3 residues: CASSQGDRLSSSGNTIYF. The DNA of the CDR3 is TGCGCCAGCAGCCAAGGTGACAGATTGTCCAGCTCTGGAAACACCATATATTTT. The V call is TRBV4-1, the J call TRBJ1-3, with D maybe TRBD1 (5 bases). This CDR3 comprises 18 residues. CDR1 is MGHRA, CDR2 YSYEKL, per germline. V lost 1 base, J lost 0 bases, and 16 bases lay in between.